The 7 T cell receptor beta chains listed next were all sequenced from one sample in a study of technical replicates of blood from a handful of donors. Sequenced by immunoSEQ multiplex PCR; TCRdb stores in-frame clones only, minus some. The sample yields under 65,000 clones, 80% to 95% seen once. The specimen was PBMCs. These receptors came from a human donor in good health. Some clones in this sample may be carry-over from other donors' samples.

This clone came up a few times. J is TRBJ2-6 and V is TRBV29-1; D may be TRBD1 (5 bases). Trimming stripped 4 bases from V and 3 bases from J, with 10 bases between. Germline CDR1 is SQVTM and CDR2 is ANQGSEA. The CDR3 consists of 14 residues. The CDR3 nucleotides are TGCAGCGTTGGACAGTCAGGTGGGGCCAACGTCCTGACTTTC. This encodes CSVGQSGGANVLTF.

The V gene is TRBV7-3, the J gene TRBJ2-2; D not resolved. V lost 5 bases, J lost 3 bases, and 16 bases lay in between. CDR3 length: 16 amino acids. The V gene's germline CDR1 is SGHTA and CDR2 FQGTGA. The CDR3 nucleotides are TGTGCCAGCAGCCCCGGTGGTTTTATCCACACCGGGGAGCTGTTTTTT. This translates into CASSPGGFIHTGELFF.

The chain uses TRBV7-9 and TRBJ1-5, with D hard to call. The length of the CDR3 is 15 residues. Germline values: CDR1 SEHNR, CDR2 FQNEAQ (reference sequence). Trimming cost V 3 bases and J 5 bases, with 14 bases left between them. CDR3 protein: CASSFSGKKDQPQHF. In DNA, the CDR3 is TGTGCCAGCAGCTTCTCCGGGAAAAAAGATCAGCCCCAGCATTTT. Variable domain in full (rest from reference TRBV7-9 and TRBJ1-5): DTGVSQNPRHKITKRGQNVTFRCDPISEHNRLYWYRQTLGQGPEFLTYFQNEAQLEKSRLLSDRFSAERPKGSFSTLEIQRTEQGDSAMYLCASSFSGKKDQPQHFGDGTRLSIL.

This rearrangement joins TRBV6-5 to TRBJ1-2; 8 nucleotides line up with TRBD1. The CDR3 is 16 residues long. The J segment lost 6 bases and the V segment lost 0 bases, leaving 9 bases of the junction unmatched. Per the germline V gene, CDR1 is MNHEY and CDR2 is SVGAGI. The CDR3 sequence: CASSYSSDRGRNGYTF. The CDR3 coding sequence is TGTGCCAGCAGTTACTCCTCCGACAGGGGCCGGAATGGCTACACCTTC.

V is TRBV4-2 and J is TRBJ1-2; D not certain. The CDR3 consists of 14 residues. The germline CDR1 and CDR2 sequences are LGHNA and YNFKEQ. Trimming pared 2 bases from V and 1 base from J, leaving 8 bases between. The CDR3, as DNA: TGTGCCAGCAGCCAAAGTGGCAGTAACTATGGCTACACCTTC. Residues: CASSQSGSNYGYTF.

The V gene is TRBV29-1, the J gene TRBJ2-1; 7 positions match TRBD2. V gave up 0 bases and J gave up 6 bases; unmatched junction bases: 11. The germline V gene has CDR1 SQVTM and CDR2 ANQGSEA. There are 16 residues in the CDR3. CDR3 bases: TGCAGCGTTGAAGATAGGGACTACGGACCTGGCAATGAGCAGTTCTTC. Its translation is CSVEDRDYGPGNEQFF.

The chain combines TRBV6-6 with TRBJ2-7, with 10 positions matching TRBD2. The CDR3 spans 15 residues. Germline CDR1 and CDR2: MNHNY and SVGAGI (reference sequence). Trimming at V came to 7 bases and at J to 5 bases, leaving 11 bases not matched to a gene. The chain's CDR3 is CASTYGLAGANEQYF. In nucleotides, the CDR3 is TGTGCCAGCACCTACGGGCTAGCGGGAGCCAACGAGCAGTACTTC.